A selection of T cell receptor beta chains follows, all from one sample in a study of shared clonotypes between healthy human individuals. Profiled with immunoSEQ multiplex PCR; TCRdb holds only in-frame clones, not every one. The table records about 1.1 million clones, approximately 80% of them present only once. The sample consisted of memory CD4+ T cells from PBMCs. The receptor set was obtained from a man younger than 30 in good health. Some clones in this sample may be carry-over from other donors' samples. Both conserved end residues are part of each CDR3. Fields, in order: CDR3 length, J gene, D gene, clone size, V gene, CDR3 DNA, CDR3 protein. D genes are given only for firm matches. Clone size is given for some rows only: seen once, a few or many times, or a class if the clone is expanded.

>14|TRBJ2-3|TRBD2|-|TRBV2
TGTGCCAGCCTCGGATTCGGGGGGTGGGATACGCAGTATTTT
CASLGFGGWDTQYF
>14|TRBJ2-2|-|-|TRBV2
TGTGCCAGCTACGGGGCGAAAGGGGCCGGGGAGCTGTTTTTT
CASYGAKGAGELFF
>14|TRBJ1-1|TRBD1|-|TRBV6-6
TGTGCCAGCAGTTACGACGGACAGGTTACTGAAGCTTTCTTT
CASSYDGQVTEAFF
>14|TRBJ2-1|TRBD1|-|TRBV5-1
TGCGCCAGCAGCCAAGGACAGGCCTACAATGAGCAGTTCTTC
CASSQGQAYNEQFF
>15|TRBJ2-7|TRBD2|-|TRBV9
TGTGCCAGCAGCACAGAAGCGGGGGCTTCCTACGAGCAGTACTTC
CASSTEAGASYEQYF
>14|TRBJ1-5|TRBD1|few|TRBV2
TGTGCCAGCAGTGGACAGGGTCAATATCAGCCCCAGCATTTT
CASSGQGQYQPQHF
>15|TRBJ2-1|TRBD2|-|TRBV7-3
TGTGCCAGCAGCACCAGCGGGGCAACCTACAATGAGCAGTTCTTC
CASSTSGATYNEQFF
>15|TRBJ1-1|-|-|TRBV7-8
TGTGCCAGCAGCTTAGAGCCAAGGCAGAACACTGAAGCTTTCTTT
CASSLEPRQNTEAFF
>18|TRBJ2-1|TRBD2|-|TRBV2
TGTGCCAGCAGTGAAGGGTCACTAGCGGGAGGTTCCTACAATGAGCAGTTCTTC
CASSEGSLAGGSYNEQFF
>16|TRBJ1-5|-|once|TRBV4-1
TGCGCCAGCAGCCAAGCGCTGGGGTATAGCAATCAGCCCCAGCATTTT
CASSQALGYSNQPQHF
>15|TRBJ1-1|-|-|TRBV15
TGTGCCACCACCTCCACTGGGACCGGGAGCGCTGAAGCTTTCTTT
CATTSTGTGSAEAFF
>17|TRBJ1-1|TRBD1|few|TRBV2
TGTGCCAGTGTTTTCCGCCGACAGGGGGCAGCGAACACTGAAGCTTTCTTT
CASVFRRQGAANTEAFF
>14|TRBJ2-5|-|-|TRBV5-1
TGCGCCAGCAGCTTGGGCAGTCACCAAGAGACCCAGTACTTC
CASSLGSHQETQYF
>14|TRBJ2-7|-|-|TRBV6-5
TGTGCCAGCAGTTACTCAGAGGTTGCCTACGAGCAGTACTTC
CASSYSEVAYEQYF
>15|TRBJ2-7|-|-|TRBV6-5
TGTGCCAGCAGTTACTCGGGGGTCGGAAACTACGAGCAGTACTTC
CASSYSGVGNYEQYF
>16|TRBJ1-1|TRBD1|-|TRBV6-6
TGTGCCAGCAGTTCCGGCGACAGGGGGGCAAGCACTGAAGCTTTCTTT
CASSSGDRGASTEAFF
>15|TRBJ2-3|-|-|TRBV28
TGTGCCAGCAGTTCCTTAGGGATCAGCACAGATACGCAGTATTTT
CASSSLGISTDTQYF
>16|TRBJ2-3|-|-|TRBV4-1
TGCGCCAGCAGCCAAGGTCCGGCTAGCGTACAAGATACGCAGTATTTT
CASSQGPASVQDTQYF
>16|TRBJ1-3|-|-|TRBV16
TGTGCCAGCAGCCAATCCGGCAGCCTCTCTGGAAACACCATATATTTT
CASSQSGSLSGNTIYF
>13|TRBJ2-5|TRBD1|-|TRBV7-3
TGTGCCAGCAGCGGGGGACAGGGAGAGACCCAGTACTTC
CASSGGQGETQYF
>17|TRBJ2-5|TRBD2|-|TRBV5-1
TGCGCCAGCAGGTCCGGAGGGACTAGCCGGGGGCAAGAGACCCAGTACTTC
CASRSGGTSRGQETQYF
>14|TRBJ1-3|-|few|TRBV5-1
TGCGCCAGCAGCCCGACAGGCCCTGGAAACACCATATATTTT
CASSPTGPGNTIYF
>16|TRBJ2-5|TRBD2|-|TRBV10-3
TGTGCCATCAGGGAAGGGCGGGAGGGCCGTCAGGAGACCCAGTACTTC
CAIREGREGRQETQYF
>15|TRBJ2-7|-|-|TRBV28
TGTGCCAGCATTTCGGGTCCCCTAAACTCCTACGAGCAGTACTTC
CASISGPLNSYEQYF
>18|TRBJ1-1|TRBD1|-|TRBV5-8
TGTGCCAGCATTAAGACGGATGGCTGGGGACAGCCGAACACTGAAGCTTTCTTT
CASIKTDGWGQPNTEAFF
>13|TRBJ1-1|-|-|TRBV9
TGTGCCAGCAGCGTAGGGATACACACTGAAGCTTTCTTT
CASSVGIHTEAFF
>14|TRBJ2-7|TRBD1|-|TRBV6-6
TGTGCCAGCAGTACCGGACAGGCGGTCTACGAGCAGTACTTC
CASSTGQAVYEQYF
>17|TRBJ1-1|-|-|TRBV7-8
TGTGCCAGCAGCTTAGGGGCCGGACAGATCGTGAACACTGAAGCTTTCTTT
CASSLGAGQIVNTEAFF
>16|TRBJ2-1|TRBD2|-|TRBV4-3
TGCGCCAGCACCCAGGATGTCGGCGGGAGGAACAATGAGCAGTTCTTC
CASTQDVGGRNNEQFF
>17|TRBJ2-7|TRBD2|-|TRBV5-4
TGTGCCAGCAGCTTGGGGGTAGCGGGAGCGCTCTCCTACGAGCAGTACTTC
CASSLGVAGALSYEQYF
>15|TRBJ1-5|-|-|TRBV30
TGTGCCTGGAGGGACGGGGGGGGAAGGAATCAGCCCCAGCACTTT
CAWRDGGGRNQPQHF
>12|TRBJ1-1|-|-|TRBV28
TGTGCCAGCACCGTCATGAACACTGAAGCTTTCTTT
CASTVMNTEAFF
>12|TRBJ2-1|-|-|TRBV5-1
TGCGCCAGCAGCCCCCCAGCGAATGAGCAGTTCTTC
CASSPPANEQFF
>15|TRBJ2-1|TRBD2|-|TRBV5-1
TGCGCCAGCAGCTCCTTAGCGGGAGGGGGCAATGAGCAGTTCTTC
CASSSLAGGGNEQFF
>12|TRBJ2-3|-|-|TRBV11-3
TGTGCCAGCAGCTTAGGGCCAGATACGCAGTATTTT
CASSLGPDTQYF
>14|TRBJ2-7|TRBD1|-|TRBV19
TGTGCCAGTAGTCGCGGGACAGGGCTTTCCGAGCAGTACTTC
CASSRGTGLSEQYF
>12|TRBJ2-7|-|-|TRBV6-1
TGTGCCAGCAAATCGGTAGGGGGCGAGCAGTACTTC
CASKSVGGEQYF
>13|TRBJ2-7|-|once|TRBV7-9
TGTGCCAGCAGCTTTTGGGGGGGCCACGAGCAGTACTTC
CASSFWGGHEQYF